Below, 20 T cell receptor beta chains from the same sample are listed, as sequenced in a study of molecular identifiers for immune sequencing clone quantification. TCRdb passed the PCR reads through MiXCR, listing each CDR3 protein once. The data hold 550,000 to 750,000 distinct CDR3 sequences, with about 20% observed a single time. The sequencing input was naive CD8+ T cells from blood, with Jurkat cell RNA spiked in. Subset reported: FACS-sorted CD8+CD4-CCR7+CD45RA+ naive T cells. These receptors were collected from a human donor in good health. Some libraries in this study had Jurkat cell RNA spiked in.

Only a few counts were recorded for this clonotype. J is TRBJ2-2 and V is TRBV5-6, with TRBD2 identical over 9 bases. The ends lost 7 bases at V and 2 bases at J; junction bases unmatched: 9. The CDR3 is 16 amino acids. CDR1 and CDR2 (germline): SGHDT, YYEEEE. DNA for the CDR3: TGTGCCAGCGGCCTACTTCTAGCGGGAAACACCGGGGAGCTGTTTTTT. It is translated as CASGLLLAGNTGELFF.

For this clonotype: A much larger clone differs from this one at a single base, so this may be a read error. The CDR3 protein is CSVPGKDSLSEKLFF. In nucleotides, the CDR3 is TGCAGTGTTCCGGGGAAAGACAGCCTTAGTGAAAAACTGTTTTTT. The chain couples TRBV20-1 to TRBJ1-4; possible D gene TRBD1, 5 bases. Germline lookup yields CDR1 DFQATT and CDR2 SNEGSKA (reference sequence). Trimming left V 7 bases short and J 7 bases short, with 22 bases between. This CDR3 is built from 15 residues.

This clonotype was picked up many times. CDR3 region: CSVIDLFQRADTEAFF. Here the CDR3 DNA reads TGCAGCGTTATCGACCTTTTCCAGAGGGCGGACACTGAAGCTTTCTTT. This sequence joins TRBV29-1 and TRBJ1-1; the D is unclear. Trimming left V 5 bases short and J 3 bases short, with 22 bases between. The germline gives CDR1 SQVTM, CDR2 ANQGSEA. The CDR3 totals 16 residues.

Regarding this clonotype: This may arise from a read error, as a much more abundant clone is one base away. This chain links TRBV30 with TRBJ2-3, with 8 bases aligning to TRBD2. Germline V lookup: CDR1 GTSNPN, CDR2 SVGIG (reference sequence). The CDR3 spans 14 residues. Losses at the gene ends were 2 bases for V and 6 bases for J; bases not matched to a gene: 7. The CDR3 bases are TGTGCCTGGAGTAAGGCTAGCGGGCGCGATACGCAGTATTTT. Encoded protein: CAWSKASGRDTQYF.

The chain is built from TRBV29-1 and TRBJ2-7, with 8 bases fitting TRBD1. The CDR3 contains 13 residues. V lost 5 bases and J lost 4; bases outside the gene matches: 7. Germline V gives CDR1 SQVTM, CDR2 ANQGSEA. CDR3 region: CSVTGGNMYEQYF. The CDR3 nucleotides are TGCAGCGTTACAGGGGGTAATATGTACGAGCAGTACTTC.

This clonotype appeared many times. The CDR3 nucleotides are TGCAGCGTGGCCCCTGTTGCAGGGAATGAGCAGTTCTTC. Residues: CSVAPVAGNEQFF. The rearrangement links TRBV29-1 to TRBJ2-1; TRBD1 might be the D (5 bases). Germline CDR1 is SQVTM and CDR2 is ANQGSEA. V was cut by 6 bases and J by 7 bases, with 16 bases left in between. CDR3 length equals 13 residues.

Comment on this clonotype: This CDR3 is missing its conserved last phenylalanine or tryptophan, likely due to a read error. The J gene is TRBJ2-1, the V gene TRBV4-1, with 14 bases fitting TRBD2. With V trimmed by 1 base and J by 8 bases, 10 bases remained unmatched. The CDR3 spans 18 residues. Germline V gene sequence: CDR1 MGHRA, CDR2 YSYEKL. CDR3 amino acids: CASSQVSLTSGRDHEQFL. CDR3 DNA: TGCGCCAGCAGCCAAGTGAGCCTGACTAGCGGGAGGGATCATGAGCAGTTCCTC.

This clonotype was seen many times. The gene calls are TRBV11-2 and TRBJ2-1, with a tentative D call TRBD2 (6 bases). CDR3 length equals 15 residues. CDR1 SGHAT and CDR2 FQNNGV come from the germline V gene. Trimming pared 3 bases from V and 4 bases from J, leaving 13 bases between. The CDR3, as DNA: TGTGCCAGCAGCTTCTTCCTAGCGCCGTACAATGAGCAGTTCTTC. Amino acids: CASSFFLAPYNEQFF.

The sample holds many counts of this clonotype. The CDR3 protein is CASSLAGSEQYF. DNA of the CDR3: TGTGCCAGCAGTCTAGCGGGCAGCGAGCAGTACTTC. This rearrangement joins TRBV7-9 to TRBJ2-7, with 8 nucleotides matching TRBD2. The CDR3 has 12 residues. Per germline, CDR1 SEHNR and CDR2 FQNEAQ (reference sequence). The J segment lost 6 bases and the V segment lost 6 bases, leaving 4 bases of the junction unmatched. Full variable domain (outside the CDR3, taken from reference TRBV7-9 and TRBJ2-7): DTGVSQNPRHKITKRGQNVTFRCDPISEHNRLYWYRQTLGQGPEFLTYFQNEAQLEKSRLLSDRFSAERPKGSFSTLEIQRTEQGDSAMYLCASSLAGSEQYFGPGTRLTVT.

The rearrangement uses TRBV27 and TRBJ2-5, with D perhaps matching TRBD2 (6 bases). The CDR3 runs to 15 residues. Trimming left V 6 bases short and J 2 bases short, with 16 bases between. Germline assignment: CDR1 MNHEY and CDR2 SMNVEV (reference sequence). The CDR3 spells CASRPGGATQETQYF. CDR3 sequence (DNA): TGTGCCAGCAGACCGGGCGGGGCAACTCAAGAGACCCAGTACTTC.

With respect to this clonotype: A much larger clone is a single base away; this may be a read error. The V gene is TRBV29-1, the J gene TRBJ2-7, with a tentative D call TRBD1 (5 bases). From germline, CDR1 is SQVTM and CDR2 ANQGSEA. The CDR3 runs to 16 residues. Trimming removed 0 bases from V and 4 bases from J, with 19 bases in between. The CDR3 spells CSVEDWGLGARYEQYF. CDR3 coding DNA: TGCAGCGTTGAAGATTGGGGCCTAGGGGCGCGTTACGAGCAGTACTTC.

This clonotype was observed a few times. This chain connects TRBV3-1 to TRBJ1-4, with D maybe TRBD1 (5 bases). Germline lookup yields CDR1 LGHDT and CDR2 YNNKEL (reference sequence). Between the trimmed V and J ends, which lost 1 base and 6 bases, there was a span of 18 bases. The CDR3 is 17 residues long. This CDR3 is CASSQGRRTLGDEKLFF. CDR3 nucleotides: TGTGCCAGCAGCCAAGGGCGAAGGACCTTAGGGGATGAAAAACTGTTTTTT.

This clonotype turned up a few times. A much larger clone sits a single nucleotide away, making a read error possible. The V call is TRBV7-2, the J call TRBJ2-7, with 9 bases identical to TRBD2. The CDR3 loop spans 15 amino acids. Looked up from germline, CDR1 is SGHTA and CDR2 is FQGNSA. The CDR3: CASGLDGGGAYEQYF. The CDR3 nucleotides read TGTGCCAGCGGCTTAGATGGCGGGGGGGCCTACGAGCAGTACTTC.

This clonotype was picked up a small number of times. The chain uses TRBV27 and TRBJ1-1, with D hard to call. The CDR3 is 13 amino acids. Looked up from germline, CDR1 is MNHEY and CDR2 is SMNVEV (reference sequence). Trimming removed 7 bases from V and 6 bases from J, with 15 bases in between. CDR3 sequence (DNA): TGTGCCAGCACTCACCTGGGAGGACCTGAAGCTTTCTTT. Amino acids: CASTHLGGPEAFF.

Ten or more counts support this clonotype. V is TRBV7-9 and J is TRBJ2-7; D unresolved. V lost 3 bases to trimming and J lost 0 bases, with 12 bases between them. Germline V gene data show CDR1 as SEHNR and CDR2 as FQNEAQ (reference sequence). The CDR3 consists of 15 residues. The CDR3 DNA reads TGTGCCAGCAGCTTTTTCCGCACAGACTCCTACGAGCAGTACTTC. It encodes CASSFFRTDSYEQYF. The full variable domain, completed using reference TRBV7-9 and TRBJ2-7, is DTGVSQNPRHKITKRGQNVTFRCDPISEHNRLYWYRQTLGQGPEFLTYFQNEAQLEKSRLLSDRFSAERPKGSFSTLEIQRTEQGDSAMYLCASSFFRTDSYEQYFGPGTRLTVT.

This clonotype was observed at least ten times. J is TRBJ2-6 and V is TRBV9, with 9 bases identical to TRBD1. Looked up from germline, CDR1 is SGDLS and CDR2 is YYNGEE. J was trimmed by 0 bases and V by 3 bases; bases with no gene match: 16. This CDR3 contains 21 residues. The CDR3 nucleotides are TGTGCCAGCAGCGGAGCTTTCCGGGACAGGGTGACCTACTCTGGGGCCAACGTCCTGACTTTC. Amino acids: CASSGAFRDRVTYSGANVLTF.

This clonotype was detected many times. The genes are TRBV7-6 and TRBJ2-7; TRBD1 matches at 7 bases. This CDR3 has 13 residues. V lost 3 bases and J lost 5; bases outside the gene matches: 4. Germline V gene data show CDR1 as SGHVS and CDR2 as FNYEAQ. CDR3 DNA: TGTGCCAGCAGCTTCACAGGGGCCCACGAGCAGTACTTC. It is translated as CASSFTGAHEQYF. Full variable domain (outside the CDR3, taken from reference TRBV7-6 and TRBJ2-7): GAGVSQSPRYKVTKRGQDVALRCDPISGHVSLYWYRQALGQGPEFLTYFNYEAQQDKSGLPNDRFSAERPEGSISTLTIQRTEQRDSAMYRCASSFTGAHEQYFGPGTRLTVT.

The table lists this clonotype with many counts. The chain recombines TRBV5-4 with TRBJ2-3, with 13 bases lining up with TRBD2. There are 15 residues in the CDR3. V dropped 7 bases and J dropped 4; count of bases not matched to a gene: 6. CDR1 is SGHNT and CDR2 is YYREEE in the germline V gene (reference sequence). The CDR3 coding sequence is TGTGCCAGCCAACTAGCGGGAGGGCCGCCAGATACGCAGTATTTT. Amino acids: CASQLAGGPPDTQYF.

This clonotype was observed many times. This chain links TRBV20-1 with TRBJ1-5, with D possibly matching TRBD1 (5 bases). V was shortened by 0 bases and J by 6 bases, with 9 bases between the two germline ends. Germline lookup yields CDR1 DFQATT and CDR2 SNEGSKA (reference sequence). The CDR3 sequence is 13 residues long. The CDR3 protein is CSARDRVTQPQHF. CDR3 in DNA: TGCAGTGCTAGAGACAGGGTGACTCAGCCCCAGCATTTT.

This clonotype was seen many times. The V call is TRBV5-1, the J call TRBJ2-1; D unresolved. The germline V gene has CDR1 SGHRS and CDR2 YFSETQ. The CDR3 length is 15 residues. Trimming cost V 3 bases and J 4 bases, with 14 bases left between them. The CDR3 bases are TGCGCCAGCAGCTCAACTCCCGGGTCATACAATGAGCAGTTCTTC. It specifies CASSSTPGSYNEQFF.